This T cell receptor (beta chain) was recovered during a study of cytomegalovirus exposure and HLA in healthy donors. Study observations and caveats: Both high specificity and high sensitivity reportedly marked the classifier's diagnosis of cytomegalovirus status. Later examination showed HLA-associated TCR beta chains had greater clonal expansion than equally common others. HLA allele associations emerged for roughly 16,000 TCR beta sequences in a later analysis, at 0.05 false discovery rate.

Germline lookup yields CDR1 MNHEY and CDR2 SMNVEV (reference sequence). The length of the CDR3 is 19 residues. V shed 0 bases and J shed 3 bases, with 20 bases lying between them. Notes on this clone: Its matching antigen is unknown.

PCR employed 60 Vbeta and 13 Jbeta primers. Sequenced by immunoSEQ multiplex PCR; TCRdb stores in-frame clones only, minus some. The listing contains 150,000 to 200,000 clones. The sample taken for sequencing was PBMCs. The chain carries TRBV27 and TRBJ2-2, with D tentatively TRBD2 (7 bases). This receptor was obtained from a woman between 18 and 29 years old in good health and CMV-seropositive. The CDR3 loop is CASSLSTIRAGAHTGELFF. Written as DNA, the CDR3 is TGTGCCAGCAGTTTATCGACGATCCGGGCGGGGGCTCACACCGGGGAGCTGTTTTTT.